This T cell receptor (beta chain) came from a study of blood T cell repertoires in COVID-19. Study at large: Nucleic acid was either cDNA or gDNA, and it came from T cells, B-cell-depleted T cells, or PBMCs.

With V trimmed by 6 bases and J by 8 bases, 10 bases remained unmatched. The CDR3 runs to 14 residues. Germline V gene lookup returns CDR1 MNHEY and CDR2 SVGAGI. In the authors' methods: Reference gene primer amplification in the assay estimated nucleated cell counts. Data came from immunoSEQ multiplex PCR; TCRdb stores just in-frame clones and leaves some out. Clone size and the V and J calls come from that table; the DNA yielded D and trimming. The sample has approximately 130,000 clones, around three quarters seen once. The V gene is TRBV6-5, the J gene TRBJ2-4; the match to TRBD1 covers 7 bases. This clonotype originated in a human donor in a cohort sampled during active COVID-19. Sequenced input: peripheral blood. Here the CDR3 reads CASRSTGVGDIQYF. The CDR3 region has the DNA TGTGCCAGCAGGAGTACAGGGGTCGGGGACATTCAGTACTTC.